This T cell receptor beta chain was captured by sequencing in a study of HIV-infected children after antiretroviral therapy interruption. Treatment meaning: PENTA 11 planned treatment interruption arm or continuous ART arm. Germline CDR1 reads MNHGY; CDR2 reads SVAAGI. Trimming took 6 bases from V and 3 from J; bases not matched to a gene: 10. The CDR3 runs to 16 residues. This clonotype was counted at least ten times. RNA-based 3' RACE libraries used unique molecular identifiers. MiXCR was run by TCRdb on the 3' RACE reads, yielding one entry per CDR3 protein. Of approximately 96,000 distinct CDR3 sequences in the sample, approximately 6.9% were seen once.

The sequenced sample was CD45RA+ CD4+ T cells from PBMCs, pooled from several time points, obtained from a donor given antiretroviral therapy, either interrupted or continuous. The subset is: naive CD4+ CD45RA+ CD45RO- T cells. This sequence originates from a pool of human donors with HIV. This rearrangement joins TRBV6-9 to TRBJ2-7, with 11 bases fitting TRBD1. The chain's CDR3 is CASRQNRDRGDYEQYF. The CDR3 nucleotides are TGTGCCAGCAGGCAAAACCGGGACAGGGGGGACTACGAGCAGTACTTC.